The sequence of this TCR beta chain was determined in a study of memory CD4+ T cells and cytomegalovirus serostatus. Study at large: Donors were healthy Belgian adults, several CMV seropositive and about two dozen seronegative.

Single viable CD3+CD4+CD8-CD45RO+ cells were sorted as the memory CD4+ T cells. Original processing methods: Out-of-frame sequences were removed, leaving roughly 2,200,000 distinct TCRbeta sequences. TCRdb keeps only in-frame clones here, not all; method: immunoSEQ multiplex PCR. D and trimming were read from the DNA, whereas the V and J calls and clone size are those reported in that table. The profile shows about 48,000 clones, around 80% of them singletons. For this clone: As yet, its antigen is unknown.

CDR3 size: 16 residues. CDR1 and CDR2 from the germline V gene are SGHAT and FQNNGV. V lost 4 bases to trimming and J lost 8 bases; unmatched junction nucleotides: 16. Whole-study results and caveats: Each of approximately 63 CMV-associated TCRbeta sequences occurred in one to five individuals.

The clonotype comes from an adult in good health and CMV-seronegative. This chain links TRBV11-2 with TRBJ2-7; 8 bases line up with TRBD1. The specimen was memory CD4+ T cells from blood. For the CDR3, the DNA is TGTGCCAGCAGCTATTATTCCCCGACAGGGGTTGTGAAGCAGTACTTC. Encoded protein: CASSYYSPTGVVKQYF.